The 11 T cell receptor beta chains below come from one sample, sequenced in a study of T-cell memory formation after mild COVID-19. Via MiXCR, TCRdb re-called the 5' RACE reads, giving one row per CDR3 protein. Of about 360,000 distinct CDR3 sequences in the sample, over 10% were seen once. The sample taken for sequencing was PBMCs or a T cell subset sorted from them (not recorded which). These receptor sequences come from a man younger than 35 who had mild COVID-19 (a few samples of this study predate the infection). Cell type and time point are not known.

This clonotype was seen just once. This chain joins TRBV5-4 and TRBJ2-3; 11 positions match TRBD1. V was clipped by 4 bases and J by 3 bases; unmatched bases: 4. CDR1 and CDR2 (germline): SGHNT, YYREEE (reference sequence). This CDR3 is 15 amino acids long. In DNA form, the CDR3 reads TGTGCCAGCAGCCACGGACAGGGGGCAACAGATACGCAGTATTTT. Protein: CASSHGQGATDTQYF.

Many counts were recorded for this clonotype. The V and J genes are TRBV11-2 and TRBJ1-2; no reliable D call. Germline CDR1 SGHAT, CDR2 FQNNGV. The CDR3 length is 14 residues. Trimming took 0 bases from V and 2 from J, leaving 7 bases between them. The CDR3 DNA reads TGTGCCAGCAGCTTAGATCACACGAACTATGGCTACACCTTC. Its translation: CASSLDHTNYGYTF.

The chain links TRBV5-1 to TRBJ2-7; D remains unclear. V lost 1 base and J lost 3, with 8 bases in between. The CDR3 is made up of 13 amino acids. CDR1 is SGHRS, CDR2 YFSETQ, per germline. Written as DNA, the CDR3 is TGCGCCAGCAGCTTGAGGTGGGGCTACGAGCAGTACGTC. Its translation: CASSLRWGYEQYV.

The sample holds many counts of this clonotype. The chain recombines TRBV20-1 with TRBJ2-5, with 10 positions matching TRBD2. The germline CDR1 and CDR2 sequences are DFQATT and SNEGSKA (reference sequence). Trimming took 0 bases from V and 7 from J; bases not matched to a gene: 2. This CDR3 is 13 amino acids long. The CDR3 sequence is CSARDPSGRTQYF. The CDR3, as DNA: TGCAGTGCTAGAGACCCTAGCGGGAGGACCCAGTACTTC.

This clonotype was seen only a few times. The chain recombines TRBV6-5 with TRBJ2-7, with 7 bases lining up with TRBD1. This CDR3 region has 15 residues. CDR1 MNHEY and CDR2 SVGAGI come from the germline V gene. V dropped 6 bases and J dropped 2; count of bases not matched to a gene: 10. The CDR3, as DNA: TGTGCCAGCAGCCGGGACAGCCTTGCTACCTACGAGCAGTACGTC. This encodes CASSRDSLATYEQYV.

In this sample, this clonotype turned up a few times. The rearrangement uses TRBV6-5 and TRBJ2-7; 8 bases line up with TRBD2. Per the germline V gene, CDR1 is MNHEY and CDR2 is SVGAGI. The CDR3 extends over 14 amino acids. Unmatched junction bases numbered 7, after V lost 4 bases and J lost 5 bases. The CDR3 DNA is TGTGCCAGCAGTTCGCCCGGGGGGGCGCACGAGCAGTACTTC. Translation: CASSSPGGAHEQYF.

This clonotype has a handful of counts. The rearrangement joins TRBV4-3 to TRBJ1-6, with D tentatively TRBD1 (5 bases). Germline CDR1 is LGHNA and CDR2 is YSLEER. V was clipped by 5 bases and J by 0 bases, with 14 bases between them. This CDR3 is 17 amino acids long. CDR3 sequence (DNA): TGCGCCAGCAGCTCGCACAGGAGGAGCTCCTATAATTCACCCCTCCACTTT. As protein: CASSSHRRSSYNSPLHF.

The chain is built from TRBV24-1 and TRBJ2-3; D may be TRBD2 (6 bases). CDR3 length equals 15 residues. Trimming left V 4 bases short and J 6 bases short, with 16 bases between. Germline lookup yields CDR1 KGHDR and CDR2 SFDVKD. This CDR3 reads CATSDPMAGLDTQYF. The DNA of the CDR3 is TGTGCCACCAGTGACCCGATGGCGGGGCTGGATACGCAGTATTTT.

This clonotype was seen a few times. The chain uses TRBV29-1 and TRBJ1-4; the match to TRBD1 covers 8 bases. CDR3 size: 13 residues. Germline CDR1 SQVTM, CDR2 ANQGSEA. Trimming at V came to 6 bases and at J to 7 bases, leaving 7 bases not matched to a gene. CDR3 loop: CSVQPDRGEKLFF. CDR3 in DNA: TGCAGCGTCCAACCAGACAGGGGTGAAAAACTGTTTTTT.

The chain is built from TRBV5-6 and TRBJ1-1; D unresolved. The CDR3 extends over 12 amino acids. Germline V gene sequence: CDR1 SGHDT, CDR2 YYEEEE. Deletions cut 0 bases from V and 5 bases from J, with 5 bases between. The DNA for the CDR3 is TGTGCCAGCAGCTTGGCGCGTACTGAAGCTTTCTTT. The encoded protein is CASSLARTEAFF.

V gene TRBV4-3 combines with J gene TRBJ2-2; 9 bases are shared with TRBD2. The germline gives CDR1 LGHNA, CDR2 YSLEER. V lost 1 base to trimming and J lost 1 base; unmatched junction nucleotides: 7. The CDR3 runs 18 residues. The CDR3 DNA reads TGCGCCAGCAGCCAAGCGGGAGCGGGGGGCCGGAACACCGGGGAGCTGTTTTTT. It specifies CASSQAGAGGRNTGELFF.